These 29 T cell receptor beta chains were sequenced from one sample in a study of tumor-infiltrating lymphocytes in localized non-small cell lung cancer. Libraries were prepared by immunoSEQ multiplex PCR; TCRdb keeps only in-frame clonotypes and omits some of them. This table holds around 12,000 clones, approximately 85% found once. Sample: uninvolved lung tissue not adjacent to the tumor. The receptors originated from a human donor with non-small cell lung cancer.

The CDR3 reads CASSSGQGKNIQYF. CDR3 nucleotide sequence: TGTGCCAGCAGCTCGGGACAGGGGAAAAACATTCAGTACTTC. The V call is TRBV7-9, the J call TRBJ2-4; TRBD1 aligns across 10 bases. V was clipped by 4 bases and J by 4 bases; unmatched bases: 1. Germline CDR1 SEHNR, CDR2 FQNEAQ (reference sequence). This CDR3 spans 14 amino acids.

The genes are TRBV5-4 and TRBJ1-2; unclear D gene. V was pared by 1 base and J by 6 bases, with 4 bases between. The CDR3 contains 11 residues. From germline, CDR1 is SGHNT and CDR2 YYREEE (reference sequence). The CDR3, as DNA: TGTGCCAGCAGCTTGAGGGATGGCTACACCTTC. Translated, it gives CASSLRDGYTF.

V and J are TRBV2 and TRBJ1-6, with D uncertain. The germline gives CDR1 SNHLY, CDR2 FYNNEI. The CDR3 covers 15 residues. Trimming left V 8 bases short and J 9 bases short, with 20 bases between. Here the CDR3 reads CASPSEVPGGSPLHF. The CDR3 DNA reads TGTGCCAGCCCGTCTGAGGTACCCGGTGGTTCACCCCTCCACTTT.

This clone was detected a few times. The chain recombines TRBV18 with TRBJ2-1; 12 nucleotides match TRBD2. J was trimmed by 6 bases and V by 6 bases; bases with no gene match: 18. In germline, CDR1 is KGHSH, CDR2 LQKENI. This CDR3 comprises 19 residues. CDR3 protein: CASSLRQTSGRGHSNEQFF. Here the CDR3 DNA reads TGTGCCAGCTCCCTCCGGCAGACTAGCGGGAGAGGCCACAGCAATGAGCAGTTCTTC. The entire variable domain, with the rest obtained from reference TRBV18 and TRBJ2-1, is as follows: NAGVMQNPRHLVRRRGQEARLRCSPMKGHSHVYWYRQLPEEGLKFMVYLQKENIIDESGMPKERFSAEFPKEGPSILRIQQVVRGDSAAYFCASSLRQTSGRGHSNEQFFGPGTRLTVL.

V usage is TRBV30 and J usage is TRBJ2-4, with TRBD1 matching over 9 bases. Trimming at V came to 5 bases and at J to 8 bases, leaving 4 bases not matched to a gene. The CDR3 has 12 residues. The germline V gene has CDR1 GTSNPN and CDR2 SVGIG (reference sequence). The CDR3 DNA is TGTGCCTGGGGGACAGGGAAAGACATTCAGTACTTC. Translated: CAWGTGKDIQYF.

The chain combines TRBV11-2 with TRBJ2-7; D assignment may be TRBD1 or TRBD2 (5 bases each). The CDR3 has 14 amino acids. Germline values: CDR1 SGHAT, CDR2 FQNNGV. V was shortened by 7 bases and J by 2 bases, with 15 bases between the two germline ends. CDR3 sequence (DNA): TGTGCCAGCACCCTAGGGACCAATCCCTACGAGCAGTACTTC. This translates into CASTLGTNPYEQYF.

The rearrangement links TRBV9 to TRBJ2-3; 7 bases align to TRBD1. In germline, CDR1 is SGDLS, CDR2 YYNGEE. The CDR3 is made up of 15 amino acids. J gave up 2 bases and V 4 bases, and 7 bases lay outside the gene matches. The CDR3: CASSYGTASTDTQYF. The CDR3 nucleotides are TGTGCCAGCAGCTACGGGACAGCGTCCACAGATACGCAGTATTTT.

The CDR3 here is CASSLAGGAGSQPQHF. CDR3 DNA: TGTGCCAGCAGCTTGGCAGGGGGCGCTGGGAGTCAGCCCCAGCATTTT. The chain links TRBV11-2 to TRBJ1-5; 8 bases are shared with TRBD1. CDR1 SGHAT and CDR2 FQNNGV come from the germline V gene. V shed 3 bases, J shed 6 bases, and the junction held 10 bases outside the gene matches. This CDR3 contains 16 residues. The full variable domain, its missing parts supplied by reference TRBV11-2 and TRBJ1-5, is EAGVAQSPRYKIIEKRQSVAFWCNPISGHATLYWYQQILGQGPKLLIQFQNNGVVDDSQLPKDRFSAERLKGVDSTLKIQPAKLEDSAVYLCASSLAGGAGSQPQHFGDGTRLSIL.

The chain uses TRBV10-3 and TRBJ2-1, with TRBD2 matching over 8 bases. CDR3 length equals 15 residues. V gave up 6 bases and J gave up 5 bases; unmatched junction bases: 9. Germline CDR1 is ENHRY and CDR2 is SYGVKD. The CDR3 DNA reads TGTGCCATCAGGCCTCAAACTAGCGGTAACAATGAGCAGTTCTTC. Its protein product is CAIRPQTSGNNEQFF.

The CDR3 reads CAWSRQLEKLFF. As DNA, the CDR3 is TGTGCCTGGAGTCGACAGCTTGAAAAACTGTTTTTT. The J gene is TRBJ1-4, the V gene TRBV30, with D possibly TRBD1 on 5 matching bases. Germline V gives CDR1 GTSNPN, CDR2 SVGIG (reference sequence). The ends were cut back, 2 bases at V and 7 bases at J, with 8 bases in the middle. This CDR3 is 12 amino acids long.

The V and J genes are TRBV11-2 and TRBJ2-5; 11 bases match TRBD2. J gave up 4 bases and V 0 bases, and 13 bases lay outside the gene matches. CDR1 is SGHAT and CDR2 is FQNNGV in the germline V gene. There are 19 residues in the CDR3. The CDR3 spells CASSLDLLAGGGGAETQYF. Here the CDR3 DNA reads TGTGCCAGCAGCTTAGATTTGCTAGCGGGGGGCGGAGGGGCAGAGACCCAGTACTTC. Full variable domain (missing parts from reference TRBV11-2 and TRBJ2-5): EAGVAQSPRYKIIEKRQSVAFWCNPISGHATLYWYQQILGQGPKLLIQFQNNGVVDDSQLPKDRFSAERLKGVDSTLKIQPAKLEDSAVYLCASSLDLLAGGGGAETQYFGPGTRLLVL.

In nucleotides, the CDR3 is TGTGCCAGCAGCCGACAGTCCCTCTACGAGCAGTACTTC. Amino acid sequence: CASSRQSLYEQYF. The chain links TRBV14 to TRBJ2-7; a possible D gene is TRBD1 (5 bases). The germline CDR1 and CDR2 sequences are SGHDN and FVKESK. The V and J ends lost 4 bases and 3 bases respectively, with 10 bases between them. CDR3 size: 13 residues. The full variable domain, rest sourced from reference TRBV14 and TRBJ2-7, is EAGVTQFPSHSVIEKGQTVTLRCDPISGHDNLYWYRRVMGKEIKFLLHFVKESKQDESGMPNNRFLAERTGGTYSTLKVQPAELEDSGVYFCASSRQSLYEQYFGPGTRLTVT.

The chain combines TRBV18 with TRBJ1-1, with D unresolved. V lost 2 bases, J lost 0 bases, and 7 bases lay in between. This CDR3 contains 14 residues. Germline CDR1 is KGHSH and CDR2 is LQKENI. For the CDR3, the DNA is TGTGCCAGCTCACCAAACGGGTTGAACACTGAAGCTTTCTTT. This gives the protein CASSPNGLNTEAFF.

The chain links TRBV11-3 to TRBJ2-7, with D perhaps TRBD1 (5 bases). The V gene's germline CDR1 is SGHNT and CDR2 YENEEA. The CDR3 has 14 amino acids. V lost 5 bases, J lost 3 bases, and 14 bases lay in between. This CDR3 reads CASSPTEISYEQYF. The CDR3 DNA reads TGTGCCAGCAGCCCGACAGAGATTAGCTACGAGCAGTACTTC.

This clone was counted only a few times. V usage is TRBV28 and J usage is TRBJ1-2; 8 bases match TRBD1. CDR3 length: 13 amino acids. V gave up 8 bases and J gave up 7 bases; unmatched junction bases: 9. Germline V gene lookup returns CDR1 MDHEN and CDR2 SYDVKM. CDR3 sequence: CASQGAQLGGYTF. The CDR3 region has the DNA TGTGCCAGCCAGGGGGCACAACTGGGTGGCTACACCTTC.

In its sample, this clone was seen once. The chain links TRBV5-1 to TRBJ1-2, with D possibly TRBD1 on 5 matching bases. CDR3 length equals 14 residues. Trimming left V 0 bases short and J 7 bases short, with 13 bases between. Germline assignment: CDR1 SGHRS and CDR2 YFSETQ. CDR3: CASSLGGTSSGYTF. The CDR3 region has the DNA TGCGCCAGCAGCTTGGGTGGGACCAGTTCTGGCTACACCTTC.

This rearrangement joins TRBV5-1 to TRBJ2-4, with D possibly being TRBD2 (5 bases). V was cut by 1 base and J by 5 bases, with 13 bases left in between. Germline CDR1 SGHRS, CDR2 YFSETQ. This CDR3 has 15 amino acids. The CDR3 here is CASSLLMGSENIQYF. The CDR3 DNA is TGCGCCAGCAGCTTGCTTATGGGGAGTGAAAACATTCAGTACTTC.

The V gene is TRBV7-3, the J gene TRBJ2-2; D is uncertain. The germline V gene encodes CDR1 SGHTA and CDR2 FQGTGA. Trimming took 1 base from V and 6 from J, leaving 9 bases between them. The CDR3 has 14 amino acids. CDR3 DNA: TGTGCCAGCAGCTTAAGGTCTGAGGCCGGGGAGCTGTTTTTT. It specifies CASSLRSEAGELFF.

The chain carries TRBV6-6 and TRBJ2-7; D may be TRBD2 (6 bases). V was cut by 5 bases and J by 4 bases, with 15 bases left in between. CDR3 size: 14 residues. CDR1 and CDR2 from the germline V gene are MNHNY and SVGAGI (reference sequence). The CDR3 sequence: CASSPAGSLYEQYF. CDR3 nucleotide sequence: TGTGCCAGCAGTCCGGCGGGATCACTTTACGAGCAGTACTTC.

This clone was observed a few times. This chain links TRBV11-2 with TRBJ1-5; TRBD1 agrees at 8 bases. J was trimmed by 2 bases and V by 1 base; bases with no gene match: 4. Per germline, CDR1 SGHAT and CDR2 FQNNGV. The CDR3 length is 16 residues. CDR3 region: CASSLGTGSGNQPQHF. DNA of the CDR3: TGTGCCAGCAGCTTAGGGACAGGGAGCGGCAATCAGCCCCAGCATTTT.

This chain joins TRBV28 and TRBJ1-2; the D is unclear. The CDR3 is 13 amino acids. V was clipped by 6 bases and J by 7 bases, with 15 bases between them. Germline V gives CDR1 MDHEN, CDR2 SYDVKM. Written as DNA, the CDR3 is TGTGCCAGCAGCCAAGGGCAAGGGTCTGGCTACACCTTC. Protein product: CASSQGQGSGYTF.

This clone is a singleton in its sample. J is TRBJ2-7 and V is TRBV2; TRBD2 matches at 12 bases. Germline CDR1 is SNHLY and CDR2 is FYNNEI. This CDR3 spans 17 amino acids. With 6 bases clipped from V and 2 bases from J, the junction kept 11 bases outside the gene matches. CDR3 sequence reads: CASRDLAGGPSTYEQYF. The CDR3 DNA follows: TGTGCCAGCAGAGACCTAGCGGGGGGGCCCTCGACCTACGAGCAGTACTTC.

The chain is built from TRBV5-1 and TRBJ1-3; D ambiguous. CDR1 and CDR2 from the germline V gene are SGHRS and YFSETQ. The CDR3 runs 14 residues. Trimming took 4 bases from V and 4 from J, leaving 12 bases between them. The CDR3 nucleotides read TGCGCCAGCAGCCCGAGGACGGACGGAAACACCATATATTTT. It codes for CASSPRTDGNTIYF. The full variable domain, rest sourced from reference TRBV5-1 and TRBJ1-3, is KAGVTQTPRYLIKTRGQQVTLSCSPISGHRSVSWYQQTPGQGLQFLFEYFSETQRNKGNFPGRFSGRQFSNSRSEMNVSTLELGDSALYLCASSPRTDGNTIYFGEGSWLTVV.

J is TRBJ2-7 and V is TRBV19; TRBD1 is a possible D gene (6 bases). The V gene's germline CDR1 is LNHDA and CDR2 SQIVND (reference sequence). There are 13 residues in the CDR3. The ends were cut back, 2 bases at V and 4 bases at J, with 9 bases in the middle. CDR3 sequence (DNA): TGTGCCAGTAGTATACAAGGGACATACGAGCAGTACTTC. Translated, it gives CASSIQGTYEQYF.

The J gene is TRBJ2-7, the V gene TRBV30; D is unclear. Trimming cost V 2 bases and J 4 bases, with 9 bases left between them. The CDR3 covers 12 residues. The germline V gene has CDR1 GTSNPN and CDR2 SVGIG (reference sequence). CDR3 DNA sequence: TGTGCCTGGAGTATGACCGGATACGAGCAGTACTTC. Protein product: CAWSMTGYEQYF.

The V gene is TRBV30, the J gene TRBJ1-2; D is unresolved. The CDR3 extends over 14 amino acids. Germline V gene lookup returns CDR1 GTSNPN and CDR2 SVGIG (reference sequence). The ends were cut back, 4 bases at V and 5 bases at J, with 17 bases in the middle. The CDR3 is CAWTQRASIYGYTF. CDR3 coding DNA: TGTGCCTGGACCCAAAGGGCCTCGATTTATGGCTACACCTTC.

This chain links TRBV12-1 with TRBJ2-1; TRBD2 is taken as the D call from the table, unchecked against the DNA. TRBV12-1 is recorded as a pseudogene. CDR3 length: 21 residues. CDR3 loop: CASSFSGFRGTSGMSYNEQFF. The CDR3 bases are TGTGCCAGCAGCTTTTCCGGATTCAGGGGGACTAGCGGGATGTCCTACAATGAGCAGTTCTTC.

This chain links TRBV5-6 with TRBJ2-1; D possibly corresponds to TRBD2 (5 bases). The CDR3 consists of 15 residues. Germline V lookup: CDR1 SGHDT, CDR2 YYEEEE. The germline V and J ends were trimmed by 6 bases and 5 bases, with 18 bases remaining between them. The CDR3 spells CASTWRVSRHNEQFF. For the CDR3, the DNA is TGTGCCAGCACCTGGCGGGTGTCCCGGCACAATGAGCAGTTCTTC.

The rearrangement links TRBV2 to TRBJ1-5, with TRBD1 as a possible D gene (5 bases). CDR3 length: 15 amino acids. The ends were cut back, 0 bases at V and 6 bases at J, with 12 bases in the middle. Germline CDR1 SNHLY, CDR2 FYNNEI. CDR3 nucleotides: TGTGCCAGCAGTGAAGCGTTTGGGGCCGGTCAGCCCCAGCATTTT. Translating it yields CASSEAFGAGQPQHF.